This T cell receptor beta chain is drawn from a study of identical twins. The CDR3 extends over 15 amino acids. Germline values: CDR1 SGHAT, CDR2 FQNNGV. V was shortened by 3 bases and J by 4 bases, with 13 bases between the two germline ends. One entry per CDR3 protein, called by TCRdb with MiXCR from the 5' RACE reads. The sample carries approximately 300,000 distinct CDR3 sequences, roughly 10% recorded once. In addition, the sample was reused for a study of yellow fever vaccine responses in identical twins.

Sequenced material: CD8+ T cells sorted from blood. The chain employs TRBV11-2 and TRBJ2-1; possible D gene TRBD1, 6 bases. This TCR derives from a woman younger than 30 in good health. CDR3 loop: CASSFWDKEYNEQFF. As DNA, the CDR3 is TGTGCCAGCAGCTTTTGGGACAAGGAATACAATGAGCAGTTCTTC.